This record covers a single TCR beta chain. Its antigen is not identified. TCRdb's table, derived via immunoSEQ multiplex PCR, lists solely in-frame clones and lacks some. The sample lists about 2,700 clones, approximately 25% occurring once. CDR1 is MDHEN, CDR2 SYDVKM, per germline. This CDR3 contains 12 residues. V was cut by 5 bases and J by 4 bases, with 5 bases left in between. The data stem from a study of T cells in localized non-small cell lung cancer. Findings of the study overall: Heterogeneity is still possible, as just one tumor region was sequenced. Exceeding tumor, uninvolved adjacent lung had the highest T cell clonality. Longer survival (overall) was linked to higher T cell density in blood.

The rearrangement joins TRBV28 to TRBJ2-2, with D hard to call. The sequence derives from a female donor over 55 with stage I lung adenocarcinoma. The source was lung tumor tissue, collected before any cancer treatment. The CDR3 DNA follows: TGTGCCAGCAGTCTGAGCACCGGGGAGCTGTTTTTT. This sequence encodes CASSLSTGELFF.